This T cell receptor beta chain comes out of a study of cytomegalovirus exposure and HLA in healthy donors. Study-wide findings and caveats: In vitro checks showed that a few CMV-associated chains really do target CMV antigens.

The study ran its PCR with 60 Vbeta and 13 Jbeta primers. The assay was immunoSEQ multiplex PCR, and TCRdb's table has in-frame clones only and misses some. Counted here are some 120,000 clones, around three quarters occurring once; the ten biggest clones make up approximately 3.6%. This CDR3 spans 15 amino acids. Germline assignment: CDR1 MGHDK and CDR2 SYGVNS. The V gene lost 6 bases and the J gene lost 4 bases, with 16 bases spanning the gap. As to this clone: Its antigen is unknown.

Sequences were obtained from PBMCs. This receptor was obtained from a man aged 25 to 45 in good health and CMV-seronegative. The rearrangement links TRBV25-1 to TRBJ1-5, with a weak D call TRBD1 (5 bases). CDR3 nucleotide sequence: TGTGCCAGCAGCCCCCGGGGGACGTGGAATCAGCCCCAGCATTTT. Its translation: CASSPRGTWNQPQHF.